Each of the 32 T cell receptor beta chains below was sequenced from the same sample in a study of T cell repertoires in cytomegalovirus infection. Each CDR3 protein gets one entry after TCRdb re-called the reads with MiXCR. This sample has under 150,000 distinct CDR3 sequences, with about 10% found just once. Sequenced material: PBMCs. Receptor source: a human donor in good health (CMV status not recorded). Some clones in this sample may be carry-over from other donors' samples.

This clonotype was detected only a few times. The V gene is TRBV9, the J gene TRBJ2-7; D is uncertain. This CDR3 spans 14 amino acids. Germline values: CDR1 SGDLS, CDR2 YYNGEE. The V end was cut by 0 bases, the J end by 1 base, with 8 bases between. The CDR3 coding sequence is TGTGCCAGCAGCGTAGGTTCTACGTCCTACGAGCAGTACTTC. The encoded protein is CASSVGSTSYEQYF.

The CDR3 loop is CASTPGPVHNEQFF. DNA of the CDR3: TGTGCCAGTACCCCAGGGCCAGTACACAATGAGCAGTTCTTC. The chain uses TRBV19 and TRBJ2-1; weak D call: TRBD1 (5 bases). The CDR3 spans 14 residues. Trimming cost V 7 bases and J 5 bases, with 15 bases left between them. CDR1 is LNHDA and CDR2 is SQIVND in the germline V gene (reference sequence).

At least ten counts were recorded for this clonotype. CDR3 in amino acids: CASSSGNTEAFF. CDR3 sequence (DNA): TGTGCCAGCAGTTCCGGGAACACTGAAGCTTTCTTT. This chain links TRBV6-6 with TRBJ1-1, with D unclear. CDR1 and CDR2 (germline): MNHNY, SVGAGI (reference sequence). The CDR3 covers 12 residues. Trimming took 4 bases from V and 1 from J, leaving 4 bases between them.

The table lists this clonotype with many counts. The chain combines TRBV12-3 or TRBV12-4 with TRBJ1-4; D possibly corresponds to TRBD1 (5 bases). The ends were cut back, 5 bases at V and 8 bases at J, with 21 bases in the middle. The CDR3 is 16 residues long. CDR3 DNA sequence: TGTGCCAGCAGTCCCCTCCAGGGAACTATAGGGGAAAAACTGTTTTTT. This sequence encodes CASSPLQGTIGEKLFF.

This clonotype has at least ten counts. The rearrangement links TRBV12-3 or TRBV12-4 to TRBJ1-1; 8 positions match TRBD1. Losses at the gene ends were 1 base for V and 5 bases for J; bases not matched to a gene: 9. CDR3 length: 16 amino acids. CDR3 sequence reads: CASSLGRVRGRTEAFF. The CDR3 DNA follows: TGTGCCAGCAGTTTAGGTCGGGTCAGGGGGCGGACTGAAGCTTTCTTT.

This clonotype has only a few counts. The chain joins TRBV14 to TRBJ2-5, with 7 bases matching TRBD2. V was clipped by 4 bases and J by 10 bases; unmatched bases: 3. The CDR3 is 11 amino acids. Germline values: CDR1 SGHDN, CDR2 FVKESK. The CDR3 DNA reads as TGTGCCAGCAGCCGGGGGAGGGACCAGTACTTC. Amino acid sequence: CASSRGRDQYF. Full variable domain (rest looked up from reference TRBV14 and TRBJ2-5): EAGVTQFPSHSVIEKGQTVTLRCDPISGHDNLYWYRRVMGKEIKFLLHFVKESKQDESGMPNNRFLAERTGGTYSTLKVQPAELEDSGVYFCASSRGRDQYFGPGTRLLVL.

This clonotype was recorded at least ten times. The rearrangement uses TRBV19 and TRBJ1-5; D remains unclear. Germline CDR1 is LNHDA and CDR2 is SQIVND (reference sequence). CDR3 size: 12 residues. V lost 1 base, J lost 5 bases, and 3 bases lay in between. CDR3 loop: CASSIVDQPQHF. The CDR3 nucleotides read TGTGCCAGTAGTATAGTAGATCAGCCCCAGCATTTT.

This clonotype showed up many times. V usage is TRBV5-6 and J usage is TRBJ1-2; the match to TRBD1 covers 9 bases. Losses at the gene ends were 7 bases for V and 7 bases for J; bases not matched to a gene: 14. This CDR3 contains 15 residues. Germline CDR1 SGHDT, CDR2 YYEEEE. CDR3 sequence reads: CASHRSGDRALGYTF. Here the CDR3 DNA reads TGTGCCAGCCATCGGAGCGGGGACAGGGCACTTGGCTACACCTTC.

This clonotype has ten or more counts. CDR3 residues: CASSQDGPDSGRAKNIQYF. The CDR3 DNA reads as TGCGCCAGCAGCCAAGATGGCCCGGATTCGGGGAGAGCCAAAAACATTCAGTACTTC. This chain links TRBV4-1 with TRBJ2-4; a possible D gene is TRBD2 (5 bases). Trimming removed 0 bases from V and 0 bases from J, with 18 bases in between. The CDR3 is 19 residues long. Germline V gene sequence: CDR1 MGHRA, CDR2 YSYEKL.

This clonotype was observed a few times. This chain links TRBV27 with TRBJ1-6; a possible D gene is TRBD1 (5 bases). V shed 3 bases and J shed 0 bases, with 12 bases lying between them. From germline, CDR1 is MNHEY and CDR2 SMNVEV (reference sequence). The CDR3 runs 17 residues. CDR3 loop: CASSFIGGSSYNSPLHF. The DNA for the CDR3 is TGTGCCAGCAGTTTCATCGGGGGAAGCTCCTATAATTCACCCCTCCACTTT.

This clonotype appeared many times. The rearrangement joins TRBV5-1 to TRBJ2-3, with 7 nucleotides matching TRBD2. The CDR3 is 15 amino acids. V dropped 7 bases and J dropped 0; count of bases not matched to a gene: 8. Per the germline V gene, CDR1 is SGHRS and CDR2 is YFSETQ. In nucleotides, the CDR3 is TGCGCCAGCCGTCCACCTAGCGGTAGCACAGATACGCAGTATTTT. Protein product: CASRPPSGSTDTQYF.

This clonotype showed up many times. This chain joins TRBV19 and TRBJ1-2; D unclear. Per germline, CDR1 LNHDA and CDR2 SQIVND (reference sequence). This CDR3 region has 15 residues. V was clipped by 4 bases and J by 2 bases, with 14 bases between them. The CDR3 DNA is TGTGCCAGTAGTAACACCTGGGATGCAAACTATGGCTACACCTTC. It translates to CASSNTWDANYGYTF.

The V call is TRBV11-3, the J call TRBJ2-1; 12 bases match TRBD1. This CDR3 has 15 amino acids. The germline gives CDR1 SGHNT, CDR2 YENEEA. The ends lost 5 bases at V and 6 bases at J; junction bases unmatched: 5. The CDR3 DNA is TGTGCCAGCAGCCCGGGACAGGGGGCTTCCAATGAGCAGTTCTTC. Translation gives CASSPGQGASNEQFF.

This clonotype was seen repeatedly, ten times or more. The genes are TRBV7-2 and TRBJ1-1, with D possibly matching TRBD1 (6 bases). The CDR3 sequence is 15 residues long. The germline gives CDR1 SGHTA, CDR2 FQGNSA. V was cut by 0 bases and J by 0 bases, with 8 bases left in between. In DNA form, the CDR3 reads TGTGCCAGCAGCTTAGCCACAGGGTTGAACACTGAAGCTTTCTTT. This encodes CASSLATGLNTEAFF. Full variable domain (outside the CDR3, taken from reference TRBV7-2 and TRBJ1-1): GAGVSQSPSNKVTEKGKDVELRCDPISGHTALYWYRQSLGQGLEFLIYFQGNSAPDKSGLPSDRFSAERTGGSVSTLTIQRTQQEDSAVYLCASSLATGLNTEAFFGQGTRLTVV.

This clonotype was seen just once. A single base separates this from a much larger clone, so it may be a read error. The V gene is TRBV14, the J gene TRBJ1-2, with TRBD1 identical over 7 bases. Germline trimming cut 9 bases from V and 4 bases from J; bases unmatched to any gene: 14. The CDR3 is 15 amino acids. The V gene's germline CDR1 is SGHDN and CDR2 FVKESK. Written as DNA, the CDR3 is TGTGCCAGAAGCTCACAGACAGGGCCCACCTATGGCTACACCTTC. It encodes CARSSQTGPTYGYTF.

This clonotype was observed a few times. Mismatch with germline at one junction end may stem from a read error. The chain uses TRBV4-1 and TRBJ2-1; D gene unclear. The germline gives CDR1 MGHRA, CDR2 YSYEKL. The CDR3 is 15 residues long. Here the CDR3 DNA reads TGTGCCAGCAGCCAAGACCCCTTGAGTGACAATGAGCAGTTCTTC. Translation gives CASSQDPLSDNEQFF.

This clonotype was counted many times. V is TRBV6-2 or TRBV6-3 and J is TRBJ2-7, with 10 bases aligning to TRBD1. V lost 6 bases to trimming and J lost 4 bases; unmatched junction nucleotides: 3. This CDR3 region has 13 residues. Germline V gives CDR1 MNHEY, CDR2 SVGEGT. CDR3 in DNA: TGTGCCAGCAGCCGGGACAGGGGATACGAGCAGTACTTC. Its protein is CASSRDRGYEQYF.

Ten or more counts support this clonotype. The chain carries TRBV4-1 and TRBJ2-3; 12 positions agree with TRBD2. The CDR3 runs to 16 residues. Trimming removed 0 bases from V and 8 bases from J; junction bases left unmatched: 6. Germline V gene data show CDR1 as MGHRA and CDR2 as YSYEKL. In nucleotides, the CDR3 is TGCGCCAGCAGCCAAGAACCTAGCGGGGGGGACGGTACGCAGTATTTT. Amino acid sequence: CASSQEPSGGDGTQYF.

This clonotype was recorded at least ten times. CDR3 DNA: TGTGCCAGCAGTTTGGAAGTAGCGGGGGGGCAAGGAGATACGCAGTATTTT. It is translated as CASSLEVAGGQGDTQYF. V and J are TRBV28 and TRBJ2-3; 11 positions match TRBD2. Per germline, CDR1 MDHEN and CDR2 SYDVKM. The V segment lost 3 bases and the J segment 5 bases; nucleotides outside the gene matches: 10. This CDR3 spans 17 amino acids.

This clonotype was recorded a few times. The chain uses TRBV19 and TRBJ1-1; TRBD1 aligns across 9 bases. The CDR3 is made up of 15 amino acids. After removal of 5 bases from V and 0 bases from J, the junction contained 4 bases not matched to a gene. Germline CDR1 is LNHDA and CDR2 is SQIVND (reference sequence). The CDR3 region is CASSHRTGVNTEAFF. DNA of the CDR3: TGTGCCAGTAGTCATCGGACAGGGGTGAACACTGAAGCTTTCTTT.

The rearrangement uses TRBV20-1 and TRBJ1-5; TRBD1 matches 7 bases. The CDR3 covers 14 residues. The trim removed 5 bases at V and 4 bases at J, leaving 8 bases unmatched. The V gene's germline CDR1 is DFQATT and CDR2 SNEGSKA (reference sequence). As DNA, the CDR3 is TGCAGTGCTGGCCGGGACAGCGTAAATCAGCCCCAGCATTTT. It is translated as CSAGRDSVNQPQHF.

Ten or more counts support this clonotype. The chain links TRBV7-8 to TRBJ2-3; 13 bases map to TRBD2. Germline V gene data show CDR1 as SGHVS and CDR2 as FQNEAQ. The CDR3 has 18 amino acids. Trimming at V came to 6 bases and at J to 2 bases, leaving 11 bases not matched to a gene. The CDR3 spells CASRSRSGTSGVTDTQYF. CDR3 nucleotides: TGTGCCAGCAGATCAAGGAGCGGGACTAGCGGGGTCACAGATACGCAGTATTTT.

This clonotype came up a few times. The chain employs TRBV14 and TRBJ1-2; D is ambiguous. The CDR3 runs 15 residues. Germline V gene lookup returns CDR1 SGHDN and CDR2 FVKESK. Trimming cost V 0 bases and J 7 bases, with 15 bases left between them. The CDR3 reads CASSQEGGIGSGYTF. Written as DNA, the CDR3 is TGTGCCAGCAGCCAAGAAGGCGGGATCGGCTCTGGCTACACCTTC.

This clonotype was seen a single time. A much larger clonotype is one base distant, so this may be a read error. The chain is built from TRBV5-4 and TRBJ2-5; tentative D call: TRBD2 (7 bases). Germline V gene sequence: CDR1 SGHNT, CDR2 YYREEE (reference sequence). CDR3 length: 17 residues. The V and J ends lost 0 bases and 4 bases respectively, with 19 bases between them. CDR3 sequence: CASSLDTRGGAGETQYF. As DNA, the CDR3 is TGTGCCAGCAGCTTGGATACTAGGGGGGGGGCCGGAGAGACCCAGTACTTC. The whole variable domain, remainder taken from reference TRBV5-4 and TRBJ2-5, is ETGVTQSPTHLIKTRGQQVTLRCSSQSGHNTVSWYQQALGQGPQFIFQYYREEENGRGNFPPRFSGLQFPNYSSELNVNALELDDSALYLCASSLDTRGGAGETQYFGPGTRLLVL.

This sequence joins TRBV14 and TRBJ1-1; D is ambiguous. There are 12 residues in the CDR3. The V end lost 2 bases, the J end lost 1 base, and 2 bases lay between the germline ends. Germline V CDR1 and CDR2: SGHDN, FVKESK. CDR3 in DNA: TGTGCCAGCAGCCAAACGAACACTGAAGCTTTCTTT. Encoded protein: CASSQTNTEAFF.

The V call is TRBV12-3 or TRBV12-4, the J call TRBJ1-5, with a possible D match to TRBD1 (5 bases). The CDR3 contains 13 residues. The V end was cut by 6 bases, the J end by 13 bases, with 19 bases between. CDR3 sequence: CASSRLQDHNQHF. The DNA of the CDR3 is TGTGCCAGCAGCCGGTTACAGGACCATAATCAGCATTTT.

This chain connects TRBV7-8 to TRBJ2-3, with D perhaps matching TRBD2 (7 bases). The germline V gene encodes CDR1 SGHVS and CDR2 FQNEAQ. Deletions cut 8 bases from V and 5 bases from J, with 23 bases between. CDR3 length equals 16 residues. CDR3 protein: CASRRGLAEKGDTQYF. The CDR3 nucleotides read TGTGCCAGCCGCCGGGGGCTAGCGGAAAAAGGAGATACGCAGTATTTT.

This clonotype was counted many times. The rearrangement joins TRBV28 to TRBJ1-5; a weak D match, TRBD1 (6 bases). The CDR3 length is 15 residues. V lost 3 bases, J lost 0 bases, and 9 bases lay in between. Germline loops: CDR1 MDHEN, CDR2 SYDVKM. CDR3 loop: CASSFGRGSNQPQHF. CDR3 nucleotides: TGTGCCAGCAGTTTTGGCAGGGGTAGCAATCAGCCCCAGCATTTT. Complete variable domain (other parts from reference TRBV28 and TRBJ1-5): DVKVTQSSRYLVKRTGEKVFLECVQDMDHENMFWYRQDPGLGLRLIYFSYDVKMKEKGDIPEGYSVSREKKERFSLILESASTNQTSMYLCASSFGRGSNQPQHFGDGTRLSIL.

In its sample, this clonotype was seen many times. The chain recombines TRBV7-8 with TRBJ1-1; D is undetermined. Germline loops: CDR1 SGHVS, CDR2 FQNEAQ. CDR3 size: 17 residues. V lost 1 base and J 6 bases, leaving 21 bases between the germline ends. CDR3 protein: CASSLVRERPLASEAFF. Here the CDR3 DNA reads TGTGCCAGCAGCTTAGTCAGAGAAAGACCACTTGCCTCTGAAGCTTTCTTT.

This clonotype was picked up a small number of times. This chain joins TRBV19 and TRBJ1-3; no clear D. The CDR3 is 15 residues long. CDR1 LNHDA and CDR2 SQIVND come from the germline V gene (reference sequence). V was trimmed by 6 bases and J by 0 bases, leaving 12 bases between them. CDR3: CASSHRQSSGNTIYF. The CDR3 DNA reads TGTGCCAGTAGCCACCGACAAAGCTCTGGAAACACCATATATTTT.

In this sample, this clonotype turned up a few times. V usage is TRBV2 and J usage is TRBJ1-1, with 9 bases fitting TRBD1. After removal of 3 bases from V and 2 bases from J, the junction contained 10 bases not matched to a gene. The germline CDR1 and CDR2 sequences are SNHLY and FYNNEI. This CDR3 region has 17 residues. CDR3 DNA: TGTGCCAGCAGTGACGACAGGGGGAAGGTCTTAAACACTGAAGCTTTCTTT. Protein product: CASSDDRGKVLNTEAFF. The full variable domain, completed using reference TRBV2 and TRBJ1-1, is EPEVTQTPSHQVTQMGQEVILRCVPISNHLYFYWYRQILGQKVEFLVSFYNNEISEKSEIFDDQFSVERPDGSNFTLKIRSTKLEDSAMYFCASSDDRGKVLNTEAFFGQGTRLTVV.

This rearrangement joins TRBV25-1 to TRBJ2-6; D unclear. Looked up from germline, CDR1 is MGHDK and CDR2 is SYGVNS. Trimming took 8 bases from V and 4 from J, leaving 9 bases between them. This CDR3 is built from 13 residues. As DNA, the CDR3 is TGTGCCAGCGGCCCTACAGGGGCCAACGTCCTGACTTTC. This translates into CASGPTGANVLTF.